The 22 T cell receptor beta chains in this list originate from one sample, sequenced in a study of T cells in Graves' hyperthyroidism and ophthalmopathy. Amplification targeted TCR beta CDR3 regions from RNA transcripts. TCR CDR3 underwent first-round RT-PCR with the HTBI primer set. From the multiplex PCR reads, TCRdb called clonotypes with MiXCR, one entry per CDR3 protein. The sample holds under 800,000 distinct CDR3 sequences, 14% seen once. Sequenced material: blood. The receptor set was obtained from a woman younger than 30 with Graves' hyperthyroidism.

The table lists this clonotype with a few counts. The rearrangement links TRBV19 to TRBJ2-2; tentatively, D is TRBD1 (6 bases). CDR3 length: 14 residues. Germline CDR1 LNHDA, CDR2 SQIVND (reference sequence). Trimming removed 4 bases from V and 6 bases from J, with 12 bases in between. CDR3 residues: CASSTTGRAGELFF. The DNA for the CDR3 is TGTGCCAGTAGTACCACAGGGCGCGCCGGGGAGCTGTTTTTT. The entire variable domain, with the rest obtained from reference TRBV19 and TRBJ2-2, is as follows: DGGITQSPKYLFRKEGQNVTLSCEQNLNHDAMYWYRQDPGQGLRLIYYSQIVNDFQKGDIAEGYSVSREKKESFPLTVTSAQKNPTAFYLCASSTTGRAGELFFGEGSRLTVL.

The V and J genes are TRBV6-5 and TRBJ2-7; tentatively, D is TRBD2 (6 bases). Trimming removed 3 bases from V and 7 bases from J, with 13 bases in between. The CDR3 consists of 13 residues. The germline V gene has CDR1 MNHEY and CDR2 SVGAGI. The CDR3 sequence: CASSYRGMWEQYF. The CDR3, as DNA: TGTGCCAGCAGTTATCGGGGGATGTGGGAGCAGTACTTC.

CDR3 bases: TGTGCCAGCAGTTTAGTAGTGGACTTCAACCAAGAGACCCAGTACTTC. Translated, it gives CASSLVVDFNQETQYF. This chain uses TRBV12-3 or TRBV12-4 with TRBJ2-5; weak D call: TRBD2 (5 bases). The CDR3 spans 16 residues. Trimming shortened V by 1 base and J by 0 bases, and 12 bases separated the two germline ends.

This clonotype was picked up many times. V is TRBV7-9 and J is TRBJ2-1; 8 bases line up with TRBD2. CDR3 length: 16 amino acids. CDR1 and CDR2 (germline): SEHNR, FQNEAQ (reference sequence). V lost 10 bases, J lost 0 bases, and 11 bases stayed unmatched. The CDR3 DNA reads TGTGCCAACGCAGGAGTAAGCGGGAGCTCCTACAATGAGCAGTTCTTC. The encoded protein is CANAGVSGSSYNEQFF.

This clonotype was counted a few times. The V gene is TRBV13, the J gene TRBJ1-1, with unresolved D. CDR3 length: 15 amino acids. From germline, CDR1 is PRHDT and CDR2 FYEKMQ (reference sequence). The ends were cut back, 0 bases at V and 1 base at J, with 9 bases in the middle. The CDR3 sequence is CASSLGLRGNTEAFF. The CDR3, as DNA: TGTGCCAGCAGCTTAGGTCTCCGGGGGAACACTGAAGCTTTCTTT.

Comment on this clonotype: Germline and junction disagree at one end, which may indicate a read error. The chain carries TRBV12-3 or TRBV12-4 and TRBJ2-2, with TRBD1 identical over 9 bases. This CDR3 is 16 amino acids long. DNA of the CDR3: TGTGCCAGCAGTTTGAAACAGGGGGCGATCACCGGGGAGCCGTTTTTT. It codes for CASSLKQGAITGEPFF.

This clonotype was seen ten or more times. This sequence joins TRBV29-1 and TRBJ2-7; D possibly corresponds to TRBD2 (5 bases). Germline V gene data show CDR1 as SQVTM and CDR2 as ANQGSEA. This CDR3 has 14 residues. Trimming removed 6 bases from V and 3 bases from J, with 18 bases in between. DNA of the CDR3: TGCAGCGTCCGCGGCGGGTCACGAATCTACGAGCAGTACTTC. It translates to CSVRGGSRIYEQYF.

This clonotype occurred many times. The chain is built from TRBV20-1 and TRBJ1-1; TRBD1 agrees at 7 bases. The V and J ends lost 0 bases and 5 bases, in that order; junction bases with no gene match: 12. Germline V CDR1 and CDR2: DFQATT, SNEGSKA (reference sequence). This CDR3 comprises 16 residues. The CDR3 reads CSARDGRAGGSTEAFF. For the CDR3, the DNA is TGCAGTGCTAGAGACGGGAGGGCAGGGGGAAGTACTGAAGCTTTCTTT.

This clonotype was counted many times. This chain joins TRBV20-1 and TRBJ1-2, with unresolved D. The CDR3 has 13 residues. The V gene lost 3 bases and the J gene lost 7 bases, with 15 bases spanning the gap. The germline gives CDR1 DFQATT, CDR2 SNEGSKA (reference sequence). The CDR3 region has the DNA TGCAGTGCTAGGGCCAGATCGATGTCTGGCTACACCTTC. Translated: CSARARSMSGYTF.

V and J are TRBV28 and TRBJ2-2; tentative D call: TRBD1 (6 bases). The ends were cut back, 6 bases at V and 13 bases at J, with 27 bases in the middle. Germline CDR1 reads MDHEN; CDR2 reads SYDVKM. The CDR3 contains 16 residues. As DNA, the CDR3 is TGTGCCAGCAGCTTCATTAACAGGGTCTCTAACTACGGGCTGTTTTTT. Translated: CASSFINRVSNYGLFF.

Many counts were recorded for this clonotype. V is TRBV11-2 and J is TRBJ2-3; the D is unclear. CDR1 is SGHAT, CDR2 FQNNGV, per germline. Trimming removed 5 bases at V and 1 base at J, with 13 bases between. There are 15 residues in the CDR3. For the CDR3, the DNA is TGTGCCAGCAGCCCAAAGTTGGCAGGCACAGATACGCAGTATTTT. It specifies CASSPKLAGTDTQYF.

The chain joins TRBV9 to TRBJ1-1; possible D gene TRBD1, 5 bases. The V gene lost 3 bases and the J gene lost 4 bases, with 10 bases spanning the gap. This CDR3 spans 13 amino acids. In germline, CDR1 is SGDLS, CDR2 YYNGEE. CDR3 nucleotide sequence: TGTGCCAGCAGCGGGGGGGGAAGCACTGAAGCTTTCTTT. It is translated as CASSGGGSTEAFF. Variable domain in full (rest from reference TRBV9 and TRBJ1-1): DSGVTQTPKHLITATGQRVTLRCSPRSGDLSVYWYQQSLDQGLQFLIQYYNGEERAKGNILERFSAQQFPDLHSELNLSSLELGDSALYFCASSGGGSTEAFFGQGTRLTVV.

This clonotype was seen repeatedly, ten times or more. The rearrangement links TRBV7-2 to TRBJ2-5; D is perhaps TRBD2 (7 bases). Germline-derived CDR1 and CDR2 are SGHTA and FQGNSA. There are 16 residues in the CDR3. Trimming pared 1 base from V and 5 bases from J, leaving 17 bases between. In DNA, the CDR3 is TGTGCCAGCAGCTTAGGTGGGAGGGGCGACAGGGAGACCCAGTACTTC. Protein: CASSLGGRGDRETQYF.

There are many counts of this clonotype. The V gene is TRBV30, the J gene TRBJ2-7; tentative D call: TRBD2 (6 bases). The germline V gene has CDR1 GTSNPN and CDR2 SVGIG (reference sequence). Trimming removed 1 base at V and 3 bases at J, with 16 bases between. The CDR3 is 15 residues long. CDR3 in DNA: TGTGCCTGGAGTGCCGATATCTTCGGGGGCTACGAGCAGTACTTC. Its protein product is CAWSADIFGGYEQYF.

This clonotype occurred many times. The chain joins TRBV29-1 to TRBJ1-1; maybe TRBD1 (5 bases). V lost 8 bases and J 1 base, leaving 20 bases between the germline ends. The CDR3 length is 15 residues. CDR1 and CDR2 (germline): SQVTM, ANQGSEA. CDR3 in DNA: TGCAGCTCCGTAGGAGGGGATGTGTGGAACACTGAAGCTTTCTTT. It codes for CSSVGGDVWNTEAFF.

A few counts support this clonotype. This chain joins TRBV5-6 and TRBJ2-2; perhaps D is TRBD1 or TRBD2 (5 bases each). Germline-derived CDR1 and CDR2 are SGHDT and YYEEEE. This CDR3 is 16 amino acids long. Trimming cost V 1 base and J 4 bases, with 14 bases left between them. CDR3 region: CASSLLGTEGTGELFF. The CDR3 region has the DNA TGTGCCAGCAGCTTGTTAGGGACGGAAGGCACCGGGGAGCTGTTTTTT.

This clonotype was observed many times. The chain joins TRBV6-2 or TRBV6-3 to TRBJ2-2; TRBD1 is a possible D gene (5 bases). CDR3 length equals 17 residues. Germline-derived CDR1 and CDR2 are MNHEY and SVGEGT. V was shortened by 7 bases and J by 0 bases, with 18 bases between the two germline ends. The CDR3, as DNA: TGTGCCAGCACCCAATCGCGGACACATGCGAACACCGGGGAGCTGTTTTTT. Protein sequence: CASTQSRTHANTGELFF.

This clonotype was seen repeatedly, ten times or more. The rearrangement links TRBV27 to TRBJ2-5; 7 bases are shared with TRBD2. The CDR3 runs 15 residues. Germline CDR1 is MNHEY and CDR2 is SMNVEV (reference sequence). J lost 2 bases, V lost 3 bases, and 6 bases had no gene match. DNA for the CDR3: TGTGCCAGCAGTTTCGAAGGGAGGGGACAAGAGACCCAGTACTTC. This codes for CASSFEGRGQETQYF.

This clonotype came up many times. This rearrangement joins TRBV7-8 to TRBJ1-1, with a possible D match to TRBD1 (5 bases). V dropped 4 bases and J dropped 1 base, with 10 bases sitting between them. Germline CDR1 is SGHVS and CDR2 is FQNEAQ. The CDR3 spans 14 residues. This CDR3 reads CASSYPGGNTEAFF. CDR3 coding DNA: TGTGCCAGCAGCTACCCGGGGGGGAACACTGAAGCTTTCTTT.

This clonotype was counted at least ten times. The genes are TRBV7-9 and TRBJ2-1, with D unclear. This CDR3 contains 16 residues. The V gene's germline CDR1 is SEHNR and CDR2 FQNEAQ (reference sequence). V was shortened by 1 base and J by 0 bases, with 10 bases between the two germline ends. The CDR3 sequence: CASSLGLLSSYNEQFF. Here the CDR3 DNA reads TGTGCCAGCAGCTTAGGACTTTTGAGCTCCTACAATGAGCAGTTCTTC.

This clonotype was seen a few times. The gene calls are TRBV12-3 or TRBV12-4 and TRBJ2-5, with D possibly matching TRBD2 (6 bases). Trimming shortened V by 5 bases and J by 3 bases, and 10 bases separated the two germline ends. The CDR3 contains 13 residues. CDR3 amino acids: CASSPWTKETQYF. CDR3 nucleotide sequence: TGTGCCAGCAGTCCCTGGACTAAAGAGACCCAGTACTTC.

This clonotype occurred many times. V usage is TRBV29-1 and J usage is TRBJ2-7, with TRBD1 matching 9 bases. J was trimmed by 6 bases and V by 7 bases; bases with no gene match: 10. The CDR3 has 13 amino acids. Germline values: CDR1 SQVTM, CDR2 ANQGSEA. The CDR3 loop reads CSARPTGGVEQYF. In DNA form, the CDR3 reads TGCAGCGCACGTCCGACAGGGGGGGTCGAGCAGTACTTC.